Listed here is a single TCR beta chain. The specificity of this receptor is unknown. Base-call qualities are not available, and no considerably larger clone is one nucleotide away. Sequenced using an Illumina NovaSeq 6000. TCRalpha and TCRbeta cDNA libraries were built by 5'RACE with constant-segment primers, adding sample barcodes and unique molecular identifiers. Trizol reagent was used to extract RNA from every sample. Amplification of the libraries took two PCR steps, and the second step added a second sample barcode plus Illumina TruSeq adapters. Libraries were sequenced on an Illumina NovaSeq with 2 x 150 bp paired-end reads. Concerning the study's data processing: The reads were demultiplexed and collapsed into UMI-guided consensus sequences using migec v1.2.7. Using mixcr v2.1.11, UMI consensuses were aligned to TRA and TRB V and J templates and then assembled into clonotypes. Clonotypes were classified as expanded or contracted when called significant by both edgeR and NoisET, with noise models trained on biological replicates. edgeR calls used a false discovery rate-adjusted p below 0.01 and a log2 fold-change threshold of 1. As an exploratory analysis of dynamics, max-normalized trajectories of the 1000 most abundant clonotypes were examined with PCA combined with hierarchical clustering. Separately sequenced CD4+ and CD8+ repertoires were used to assign a CD4 or CD8 phenotype to each responding clone. TCRdb trimmed the raw reads at Q25, called clones with MiXCR and kept productive beta chains. Every CDR3 protein is listed once, alongside the most common genes and DNA of its rows. It is TCRdb's table, rather than the study itself, that gives the V and J calls and clone size. The sample profile shows roughly 250,000 distinct CDR3 sequences; roughly a sixth of them were found once. More than 20% of the sample rests with the top ten.

Ficoll-Paque density gradient centrifugation was used to isolate PBMCs. The sample is drawn from a study of T-cell memory formation after mild COVID-19 listed by TCRdb under 2021. As for the study more broadly: Most TCR sequence clusters were specific to one of the two donors. In two donors, T-cell clones that expanded and contracted after mild COVID-19 were followed by sequencing TCRalpha and TCRbeta repertoires longitudinally. The cohort was made up of two young adult volunteers, one female and one male, who were previously healthy.

The paper as a whole reports these results and caveats: Whether the second-wave clones peaking on day 37 were SARS-CoV-2 specific was not confirmed. Balanced CD4/CD8 phenotypes were observed for clones contracting from day 15 to 85, whereas a bias towards CD4+ was observed for a second wave of clones expanding from day 15 to 37. Contracting CD4+ clones appeared mostly in the CM and EM memory subsets, whereas CD8+ clones were enriched in EMRA. Some responding clones were detected in pre-infection memory, which suggested that pre-existing cross-reactive memory T cells had joined the SARS-CoV-2 response. Only a couple of mild cases were covered by the study, and larger cohorts that include severe cases with pre-infection samples were considered necessary.

From the cysteine up to the phenylalanine, the CDR3 has a length of 13 residues. CDR3 DNA only is kept here, 39 bases in frame from base 1. The junction carries 12 bases between V and J, which are trimmed by 9 bases and 3 bases respectively. CDR1 WSHSY and CDR2 SAAADI were looked up in the germline V gene. The rearrangement joined TRBV10-2 to TRBJ2-1, with TRBD2 tentatively as D gene (5 bases match). Specimen: PBMCs or a T cell subset sorted from them (not recorded which). The sequence came from a man aged 18 to 29 who had mild COVID-19 (a few samples of this study predate the infection). The sample titles of this study are shuffled in the database, so cell type and time point are left out; the donor was told from shared clones. The CDR3 protein sequence reads: CASAGEIYNEQFF. The DNA is TGCGCCAGTGCTGGGGAGATCTACAATGAGCAGTTCTTC.